This T cell receptor beta chain was sequenced in a study of blood T cell repertoires in COVID-19. Study context: The United States, Italy and Spain were the sources of the acute and convalescent COVID-19 samples. PBMCs, B-cell-depleted T cells, or T cells provided the cDNA or gDNA that made up the material.

Sequencing used immunoSEQ multiplex PCR; TCRdb keeps in-frame clones, though not all of them. The repertoire holds approximately 150,000 clones, with 80% as singletons. Participants were placed into cohorts based on the clinical history they reported. Germline values: CDR1 SEHNR, CDR2 FQNEAQ (reference sequence). V lost 3 bases, J lost 6 bases, and 11 bases stayed unmatched. There are 17 residues in the CDR3. Input material: PBMCs or T cells enriched from blood (not recorded which). This receptor was taken from a man aged 40-55 years who had recovered from COVID-19. This chain links TRBV7-9 with TRBJ2-1, with 10 bases aligning to TRBD2. CDR3 sequence: CASSFTSGGAPGNEQFF. The CDR3 coding sequence is TGTGCCAGCAGCTTTACGAGCGGGGGGGCTCCCGGCAATGAGCAGTTCTTC.